This T cell receptor (beta chain) was found in a study of PD-L1 blockade in urothelial cancer. On the study more broadly: Twenty-five of 29 patients were men who had bladder-origin urothelial cancer. Analyzed time points were 3 weeks (second dose) and 6 weeks after therapy began. Study results and caveats: A pretreatment blood TCR clonality that fell below the median predicted better progression-free and overall survival. Greater 3-week expansion of tumor-associated blood clones was recorded for durable-benefit patients.

As for time point: peripheral blood 6 weeks after treatment start. Profiling relied on immunoSEQ multiplex PCR, and the TCRdb table lists in-frame clones only, not all of them. The top ten clones hold 0.85% to 0.9% of a sample with about 76,000 clones, 80% to 95% of them seen once. As to this clone: Its antigen is as yet unknown.

Source: PBMCs, taken around atezolizumab (anti-PD-L1) treatment. The receptor comes from a woman older than 75 with urothelial cancer.

The CDR3: CASSIGQGRSQPQHF. The CDR3, as DNA: TGTGCCAGTAGTATCGGACAGGGACGGAGTCAGCCCCAGCATTTT. This sequence joins TRBV19 and TRBJ1-5, with 8 bases that match TRBD1. The CDR3 is 15 residues long. The V and J ends lost 3 bases and 6 bases, in that order; junction bases with no gene match: 7. Germline CDR1 reads LNHDA; CDR2 reads SQIVND (reference sequence).